Listed below are T cell receptor beta chains from one sample, sequenced in a study of T cells in tumors after PD-1 blockade. Repertoires were generated with immunoSEQ multiplex PCR, while TCRdb's copy carries only in-frame clones and drops some. The table has some 60,000 clones, about four fifths seen once. Source: PBMCs, taken before anti-PD-1 treatment. All receptors come from a human donor with basal cell carcinoma. Each CDR3 is given with its conserved first and last residue.

v_gene	len	j_gene	CDR3aa
TRBV20-1	14	TRBJ1-2	CSASLGQGSYGYTF
TRBV5-1	14	TRBJ1-1	CASGTGIGNTEAFF
TRBV5-1	16	TRBJ1-3	CASSVIGRASGNTIYF
TRBV5-1	15	TRBJ2-6	CASSLTGNVANVLTF
TRBV11-2	18	TRBJ2-1	CASSSGTSEGDFRNEQFF
TRBV15	17	TRBJ1-6	CATITVNLLAYNSPLHF
TRBV14	18	TRBJ2-7	CASSHGDRFSPRSYEQYF
TRBV4-2	18	TRBJ2-1	CASSQVSRQGSTYNEQFF
TRBV10-2	14	TRBJ2-6	CASNINSGANVLTF
TRBV3-1/TRBV3-2	15	TRBJ2-1	CASSQDPARATEQFF
TRBV5-4	13	TRBJ1-1	CASSLGGGTEAFF
TRBV30	15	TRBJ2-3	CAWSGTSGRTDTQYF
TRBV7-8	16	TRBJ2-2	CATASPSGYPTGELFF
TRBV14	15	TRBJ2-1	CASSQAAGGGNEQFF
TRBV18	13	TRBJ2-3	CASSLDEEDTQYF
TRBV30	14	TRBJ2-5	CAWNGGLERETQYF
TRBV7-7	13	TRBJ2-1	CASSLRRGDEQFF
TRBV5-6	15	TRBJ2-1	CASSLLSKPPYEQFF
TRBV6-6	14	TRBJ2-3	CASSLAVITDTQYF
TRBV5-1	16	TRBJ1-6	CASSLVSDSLNSPLHF
TRBV11-3	14	TRBJ2-6	CASSRNSGANVLTF
TRBV7-3	15	TRBJ2-5	CASSRGTFPAETQYF
TRBV30	15	TRBJ1-4	CAWSTGGQAGEKLFF
TRBV6-5	14	TRBJ1-6	CATSVGPYNSPLHF
TRBV4-1	15	TRBJ1-1	CASSQGLLGNTEAFF
TRBV4-1	18	TRBJ2-3	CASSQVTSGFINTDTQYF